Listed below are T cell receptor beta chains from one sample, sequenced in a study of T cell responses to AZD1222 COVID-19 vaccine. Method: immunoSEQ multiplex PCR; TCRdb's copy keeps in-frame clones and lacks some. The sample has some 130,000 clones, about 85% seen once. The sample consisted of peripheral blood, taken 28 days after the second AZD1222 dose. The receptors derive from an adult who received the AZD1222 COVID-19 vaccine. Each CDR3 is given with its conserved first and last residue.

V gene: TRBV3-1/TRBV3-2
J gene: TRBJ1-3
CDR3 length: 17
CDR3 protein: CASSQGPGSSPGNTIYF

V gene: TRBV4-3
J gene: TRBJ1-1
CDR3 length: 13
CDR3 protein: CASSQEATGDELF

V gene: TRBV6-2/TRBV6-3
J gene: TRBJ2-3
CDR3 length: 12
CDR3 protein: CASTPTGATQYF

V gene: TRBV19
J gene: TRBJ1-5
CDR3 length: 14
CDR3 protein: CASSREGFGQPQHF

V gene: TRBV6-5
J gene: TRBJ2-1
CDR3 length: 15
CDR3 protein: CASSFSIAPYNEQFF

V gene: TRBV5-4
J gene: TRBJ1-3
CDR3 length: 17
CDR3 protein: CASSFTTGRRVGNTIYF

V gene: TRBV5-4
J gene: TRBJ1-3
CDR3 length: 15
CDR3 protein: CASSSRGGPGNTIYF

V gene: TRBV2
J gene: TRBJ2-2
CDR3 length: 13
CDR3 protein: CASSSIQGGELFF

V gene: TRBV19
J gene: TRBJ1-2
CDR3 length: 15
CDR3 protein: CASSKAFGTGAGYTF

V gene: TRBV7-9
J gene: TRBJ1-1
CDR3 length: 13
CDR3 protein: CASRVFGGTEAFF

V gene: TRBV9
J gene: TRBJ1-1
CDR3 length: 16
CDR3 protein: CASSAGGAVRNTEAFF

V gene: TRBV7-2
J gene: TRBJ1-1
CDR3 length: 15
CDR3 protein: CASSHGTVMNTEAFF

V gene: TRBV9
J gene: TRBJ2-2
CDR3 length: 18
CDR3 protein: CASSHSMGRALNTGELFF

V gene: TRBV5-1
J gene: TRBJ2-1
CDR3 length: 13
CDR3 protein: CASTGLGYNEQFF

V gene: TRBV18
J gene: TRBJ2-1
CDR3 length: 17
CDR3 protein: CASSLLGLGSSYNEQFF

V gene: TRBV12-3/TRBV12-4
J gene: TRBJ1-1
CDR3 length: 12
CDR3 protein: CASSFAPGVAFF

V gene: TRBV6-5
J gene: TRBJ1-1
CDR3 length: 14
CDR3 protein: CASSRTPDVREAFF

V gene: TRBV3-1/TRBV3-2
J gene: TRBJ1-2
CDR3 length: 16
CDR3 protein: CASSPTLDPAVYGYTF

V gene: TRBV25-1
J gene: TRBJ1-1
CDR3 length: 15
CDR3 protein: CASSGQYRGTTEAFF

V gene: TRBV7-2
J gene: TRBJ1-1
CDR3 length: 15
CDR3 protein: CASSPDGSEGTEAFF

V gene: TRBV4-3
J gene: TRBJ2-2
CDR3 length: 17
CDR3 protein: CASSPPRGGDNTGELFF

V gene: TRBV19
J gene: TRBJ1-5
CDR3 length: 16
CDR3 protein: CASGGRTGAPNQPQHF

V gene: TRBV6-5
J gene: TRBJ1-3
CDR3 length: 15
CDR3 protein: CASSYRAGTGNTIYF

V gene: TRBV10-2
J gene: TRBJ2-1
CDR3 length: 14
CDR3 protein: CASRLAGGYNEQFF

V gene: TRBV6-1
J gene: TRBJ2-7
CDR3 length: 14
CDR3 protein: CASSFISGVGEQYF

V gene: TRBV19
J gene: TRBJ1-3
CDR3 length: 15
CDR3 protein: CASSMMTETGNTIYF

V gene: TRBV5-1
J gene: TRBJ1-6
CDR3 length: 14
CDR3 protein: CASSLTGLNSPLHF

V gene: TRBV27
J gene: TRBJ2-5
CDR3 length: 13
CDR3 protein: CASATGVQETQYF